This T cell receptor beta chain came from a study of beta chain features in type 1 diabetes. The V gene's germline CDR1 is SGDLS and CDR2 YYNGEE. The J segment lost 2 bases and the V segment lost 4 bases, leaving 13 bases of the junction unmatched. The CDR3 consists of 19 residues. The authors obtained over 98% purity in all sorted populations. The study's findings and limits: All four CD4+ subsets from Type 1 diabetes patients carried moderately but significantly shorter TCRB CDR3s. The study found fewer insertions and more deletions at VDJ junctions in type 1 diabetes patients.

Remarks on this clone: Its specificity is not known.

Reverse transcribing all isolated RNA meant expressed TCRB transcripts were sequenced. Sequencing was performed with immunoSEQ multiplex PCR; in TCRdb, only in-frame clones are kept and a portion is missing. The table shows some 350,000 clones, with about 13% occurring only once. V usage is TRBV9 and J usage is TRBJ2-1; TRBD2 agrees at 12 bases. The source material was naive CD4+ T cells from blood. The sequence was obtained from a young woman with type 1 diabetes. CDR3 sequence (DNA): TGTGCCAGCAGCTCGAAACTAGCGGGAGGAAACCTAGCCTACAATGAGCAGTTCTTC. It codes for CASSSKLAGGNLAYNEQFF.